The sequence of this T cell receptor (beta chain) was determined in a study of response to subunit inactivated influenza vaccine. The CDR3 runs to 18 residues. The J segment lost 7 bases and the V segment lost 2 bases, leaving 14 bases of the junction unmatched. CDR1 MNHEY and CDR2 SVGEGT come from the germline V gene. TCRdb reprocessed the RT-PCR reads via MiXCR and lists one record per CDR3 protein. The data show approximately 700,000 distinct CDR3 sequences, approximately 14% seen once. The genes are TRBV6-2 or TRBV6-3 and TRBJ2-1; 10 bases are a match to TRBD2. This sequence originates from a man aged 50-59 years who received an inactivated influenza vaccine. The sequences come from PBMCs from blood, collected less than 13 days after vaccination. The CDR3 loop reads CASSYTNGGLALTNEQFF. CDR3 nucleotides: TGTGCCAGCAGTTACACTAACGGGGGACTAGCGCTGACGAATGAGCAGTTCTTC.